This entry lists 21 T cell receptor beta chains sequenced from one sample in a study of T cell changes during pregnancy in multiple sclerosis. Measured with immunoSEQ multiplex PCR; TCRdb has only the in-frame clones, and not every one. The sample holds about 58,000 clones; less than 95% are singletons and the top ten take about 0.49%. Specimen: CD4+ T cells from peripheral blood mononuclear cells, collected after pregnancy. These receptors originate from a female donor in good health, enrolled as a control in a pregnancy study.

The gene calls are TRBV7-9 and TRBJ1-6; the D is unclear. Germline CDR1 and CDR2: SEHNR and FQNEAQ (reference sequence). The CDR3 has 15 residues. Trimming left V 1 base short and J 10 bases short, with 14 bases between. Here the CDR3 DNA reads TGTGCCAGCAGCTTAGATGGCGCTTTGAGGTCACCCCTCCACTTT. Its protein is CASSLDGALRSPLHF.

The V and J genes are TRBV6-5 and TRBJ1-1; 7 bases map to TRBD1. J gave up 0 bases and V 2 bases, and 6 bases lay outside the gene matches. The CDR3 runs to 16 residues. Germline CDR1 reads MNHEY; CDR2 reads SVGAGI. CDR3 protein: CASSYRDSDLNTEAFF. The CDR3 DNA follows: TGTGCCAGCAGTTACCGGGACAGCGATCTGAACACTGAAGCTTTCTTT.

This clone was seen only once. In DNA form, the CDR3 reads TGTGCCAGCAGAATCACGGCAACTAATGAAAAACTGTTTTTT. Protein: CASRITATNEKLFF. This chain joins TRBV6-5 and TRBJ1-4, with D hard to call. V gave up 6 bases and J gave up 0 bases, with 8 bases separating them. The CDR3 extends over 14 amino acids. The germline V gene has CDR1 MNHEY and CDR2 SVGAGI.

The chain recombines TRBV30 with TRBJ1-1; 7 bases align to TRBD1. After removal of 3 bases from V and 2 bases from J, the junction contained 3 bases not matched to a gene. CDR1 GTSNPN and CDR2 SVGIG come from the germline V gene (reference sequence). The CDR3 is 13 residues long. The CDR3 is CAWRRDSNTEAFF. The CDR3 DNA reads as TGTGCCTGGAGGAGGGACAGTAACACTGAAGCTTTCTTT.

This chain connects TRBV9 to TRBJ1-1, with a possible D match to TRBD1 (5 bases). V lost 0 bases and J lost 5, with 11 bases in between. The germline gives CDR1 SGDLS, CDR2 YYNGEE. The CDR3 covers 14 residues. The CDR3 bases are TGTGCCAGCAGCGTAGGTCAGGGCTCAACTGAAGCTTTCTTT. It specifies CASSVGQGSTEAFF.

V gene TRBV25-1 combines with J gene TRBJ2-4; D uncertain. This CDR3 spans 12 amino acids. Trimming took 2 bases from V and 7 from J, leaving 6 bases between them. From germline, CDR1 is MGHDK and CDR2 SYGVNS. In DNA, the CDR3 is TGTGCCAGCAGTGAAACTTCGAACATTCAGTACTTC. This encodes CASSETSNIQYF.

The chain couples TRBV18 to TRBJ1-1; D is ambiguous. This CDR3 has 14 amino acids. V was cut by 2 bases and J by 0 bases, with 7 bases left in between. The germline gives CDR1 KGHSH, CDR2 LQKENI. The chain's CDR3 is CASSPAGMNTEAFF. The CDR3 coding sequence is TGTGCCAGCTCACCAGCGGGCATGAACACTGAAGCTTTCTTT.

The chain is built from TRBV7-2 and TRBJ1-6, with D perhaps TRBD1 (5 bases). There are 15 residues in the CDR3. V gave up 5 bases and J gave up 5 bases, with 13 bases separating them. Germline V gene sequence: CDR1 SGHTA, CDR2 FQGNSA. CDR3: CASSLGGTNNSPLHF. For the CDR3, the DNA is TGTGCCAGCAGCCTGGGGGGGACTAATAATTCACCCCTCCACTTT.

V usage is TRBV5-1 and J usage is TRBJ2-7; D might be TRBD1 (6 bases). The V end was cut by 0 bases, the J end by 0 bases, with 10 bases between. The CDR3 extends over 15 amino acids. Germline V gives CDR1 SGHRS, CDR2 YFSETQ. This CDR3 reads CASSLGRGGSYEQYF. The CDR3 DNA reads as TGCGCCAGCAGCTTGGGCAGGGGCGGCTCCTACGAGCAGTACTTC.

The rearrangement joins TRBV7-9 to TRBJ2-7; weak D call: TRBD2 (6 bases). Germline assignment: CDR1 SEHNR and CDR2 FQNEAQ (reference sequence). CDR3 length: 13 residues. The V gene lost 5 bases and the J gene lost 0 bases, with 8 bases spanning the gap. The chain's CDR3 is CASSPTSSYEQYF. As DNA, the CDR3 is TGTGCCAGCAGCCCGACTAGCTCCTACGAGCAGTACTTC. Variable domain in full (rest from reference TRBV7-9 and TRBJ2-7): DTGVSQNPRHKITKRGQNVTFRCDPISEHNRLYWYRQTLGQGPEFLTYFQNEAQLEKSRLLSDRFSAERPKGSFSTLEIQRTEQGDSAMYLCASSPTSSYEQYFGPGTRLTVT.

J is TRBJ1-5 and V is TRBV14, with D perhaps TRBD1 (6 bases). Deletions cut 3 bases from V and 6 bases from J, with 9 bases between. The length of the CDR3 is 13 residues. CDR1 SGHDN and CDR2 FVKESK come from the germline V gene. The CDR3 region is CASSHGGLQPQHF. CDR3 bases: TGTGCCAGCAGCCATGGGGGCCTTCAGCCCCAGCATTTT.

J is TRBJ2-1 and V is TRBV15; D is perhaps TRBD2 (5 bases). Germline V CDR1 and CDR2: LNHNV, YYDKDF (reference sequence). Trimming cost V 8 bases and J 2 bases, with 16 bases left between them. This CDR3 comprises 15 residues. The CDR3 is CATVRAGVTYNEQFF. The DNA for the CDR3 is TGTGCCACCGTGAGGGCCGGTGTCACCTACAATGAGCAGTTCTTC.

The genes are TRBV2 and TRBJ2-3, with D possibly TRBD2 on 5 matching bases. The CDR3 totals 14 residues. The germline CDR1 and CDR2 sequences are SNHLY and FYNNEI. V was cut by 6 bases and J by 0 bases, with 10 bases left in between. For the CDR3, the DNA is TGTGCCAGCAGGGGAGCGGCTAGCACAGATACGCAGTATTTT. Its protein product is CASRGAASTDTQYF.

The chain combines TRBV23-1 with TRBJ2-5, with D tentatively TRBD1 (5 bases). TRBV23-1 is an open reading frame, and its role is uncertain. The V end was cut by 2 bases, the J end by 1 base, with 17 bases between. The CDR3 extends over 17 amino acids. The CDR3 is CASSQPPGHRTQETQYF. The CDR3 coding sequence is TGCGCCAGCAGTCAACCTCCTGGGCACAGGACCCAAGAGACCCAGTACTTC.

The rearrangement joins TRBV4-2 to TRBJ2-7; D possibly corresponds to TRBD1 (6 bases). CDR1 LGHNA and CDR2 YNFKEQ come from the germline V gene. The length of the CDR3 is 17 residues. Deletions cut 0 bases from V and 1 base from J, with 16 bases between. As DNA, the CDR3 is TGTGCCAGCAGCCAAGAACTCAATGACAGGAGTTCCTACGAGCAGTACTTC. Protein sequence: CASSQELNDRSSYEQYF.

This clone was seen only once. This sequence joins TRBV19 and TRBJ2-2; D call uncertain. Germline CDR1 reads LNHDA; CDR2 reads SQIVND (reference sequence). The V end was cut by 6 bases, the J end by 1 base, with 9 bases between. This CDR3 is built from 14 residues. As DNA, the CDR3 is TGTGCCAGTAGGTCGACATTGAACACCGGGGAGCTGTTTTTT. Translation gives CASRSTLNTGELFF.

The genes are TRBV6-4 and TRBJ2-2; no clear D. V gave up 2 bases and J gave up 6 bases, with 10 bases separating them. The length of the CDR3 is 14 residues. Germline CDR1 MRHNA, CDR2 SNTAGT. This CDR3 reads CASSDRLGAGELFF. The CDR3 DNA reads as TGTGCCAGCAGTGACCGGCTAGGTGCCGGGGAGCTGTTTTTT.

J is TRBJ1-4 and V is TRBV6-5; no clear D gene. CDR3 length equals 16 residues. Germline V gene sequence: CDR1 MNHEY, CDR2 SVGAGI. Trimming stripped 0 bases from V and 4 bases from J, with 12 bases between. In DNA form, the CDR3 reads TGTGCCAGCAGTTACTCCTCCGTAAACTATAATGAAAAACTGTTTTTT. The encoded protein is CASSYSSVNYNEKLFF.

This rearrangement joins TRBV6-6 to TRBJ1-5; D uncertain. CDR3 size: 16 residues. Trimming stripped 7 bases from V and 1 base from J, with 17 bases between. Germline V CDR1 and CDR2: MNHNY, SVGAGI (reference sequence). In DNA, the CDR3 is TGTGCCAGCAAGCGAAGTGGCTCGGTAAGCAATCAGCCCCAGCATTTT. Amino acids: CASKRSGSVSNQPQHF.

The chain has TRBV5-1 and TRBJ1-1; D call uncertain. Trimming removed 1 base from V and 4 bases from J, with 11 bases in between. The CDR3 is made up of 14 amino acids. CDR1 SGHRS and CDR2 YFSETQ come from the germline V gene. CDR3 sequence reads: CASSLTTTTTEAFF. In DNA, the CDR3 is TGCGCCAGCAGCTTGACGACAACAACCACTGAAGCTTTCTTT.

This clone was observed once. This chain connects TRBV9 to TRBJ2-5; 7 bases map to TRBD1. CDR3 length: 16 amino acids. Trimming took 4 bases from V and 0 from J; bases not matched to a gene: 9. Germline V gene lookup returns CDR1 SGDLS and CDR2 YYNGEE. The CDR3: CASSPNPRGYQETQYF. In DNA, the CDR3 is TGTGCCAGCAGCCCTAACCCCAGGGGGTACCAAGAGACCCAGTACTTC.